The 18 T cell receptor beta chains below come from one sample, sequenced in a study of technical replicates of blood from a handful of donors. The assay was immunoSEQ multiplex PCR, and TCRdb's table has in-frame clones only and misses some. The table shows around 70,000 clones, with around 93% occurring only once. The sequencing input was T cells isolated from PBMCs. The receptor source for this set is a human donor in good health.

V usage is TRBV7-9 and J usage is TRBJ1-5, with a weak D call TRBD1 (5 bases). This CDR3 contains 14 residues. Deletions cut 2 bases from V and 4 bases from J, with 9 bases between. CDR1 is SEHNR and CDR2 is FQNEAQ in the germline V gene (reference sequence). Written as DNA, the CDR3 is TGTGCCAGCAGCTTATCGGAGGGGAATCAGCCCCAGCATTTT. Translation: CASSLSEGNQPQHF. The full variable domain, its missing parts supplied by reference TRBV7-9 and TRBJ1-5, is DTGVSQNPRHKITKRGQNVTFRCDPISEHNRLYWYRQTLGQGPEFLTYFQNEAQLEKSRLLSDRFSAERPKGSFSTLEIQRTEQGDSAMYLCASSLSEGNQPQHFGDGTRLSIL.

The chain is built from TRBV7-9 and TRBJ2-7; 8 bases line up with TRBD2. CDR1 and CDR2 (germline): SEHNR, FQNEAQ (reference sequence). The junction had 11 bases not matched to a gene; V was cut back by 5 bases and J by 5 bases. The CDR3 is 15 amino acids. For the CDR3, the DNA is TGTGCCAGCAGCCACTCACCGGGAGGGCCTCACGAGCAGTACTTC. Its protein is CASSHSPGGPHEQYF.

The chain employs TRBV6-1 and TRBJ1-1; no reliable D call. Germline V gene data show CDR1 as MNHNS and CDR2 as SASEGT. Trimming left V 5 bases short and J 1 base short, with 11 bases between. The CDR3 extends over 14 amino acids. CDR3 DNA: TGTGCCAGCAGTAGAAGTGAGGGGAACACTGAAGCTTTCTTT. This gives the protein CASSRSEGNTEAFF.

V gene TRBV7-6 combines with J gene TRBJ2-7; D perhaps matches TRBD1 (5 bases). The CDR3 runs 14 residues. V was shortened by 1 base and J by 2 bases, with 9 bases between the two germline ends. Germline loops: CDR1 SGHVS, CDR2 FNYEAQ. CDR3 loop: CASSLVDSPYEQYF. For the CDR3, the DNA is TGTGCCAGCAGCTTAGTTGACAGCCCCTACGAGCAGTACTTC. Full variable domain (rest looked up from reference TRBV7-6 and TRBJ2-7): GAGVSQSPRYKVTKRGQDVALRCDPISGHVSLYWYRQALGQGPEFLTYFNYEAQQDKSGLPNDRFSAERPEGSISTLTIQRTEQRDSAMYRCASSLVDSPYEQYFGPGTRLTVT.

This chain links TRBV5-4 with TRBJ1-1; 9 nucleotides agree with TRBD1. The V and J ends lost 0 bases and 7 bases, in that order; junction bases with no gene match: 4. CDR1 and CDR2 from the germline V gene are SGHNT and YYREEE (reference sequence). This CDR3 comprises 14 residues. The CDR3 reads CASSLDRGLGEAFF. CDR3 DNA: TGTGCCAGCAGCTTGGACAGGGGGCTGGGTGAAGCTTTCTTT.

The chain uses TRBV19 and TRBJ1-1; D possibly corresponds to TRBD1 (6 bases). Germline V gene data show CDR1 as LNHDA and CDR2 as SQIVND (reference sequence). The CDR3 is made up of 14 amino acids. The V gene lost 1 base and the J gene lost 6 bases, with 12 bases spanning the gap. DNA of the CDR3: TGTGCCAGTAGTATAGGAGGGGGAATCGCTGAAGCTTTCTTT. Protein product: CASSIGGGIAEAFF.

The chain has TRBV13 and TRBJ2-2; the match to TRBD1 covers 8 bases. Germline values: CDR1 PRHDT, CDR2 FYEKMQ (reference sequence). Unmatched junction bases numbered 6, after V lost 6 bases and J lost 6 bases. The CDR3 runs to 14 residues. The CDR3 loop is CASRQWTGSGELFF. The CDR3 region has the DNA TGTGCCAGCAGGCAATGGACAGGGTCCGGGGAGCTGTTTTTT.

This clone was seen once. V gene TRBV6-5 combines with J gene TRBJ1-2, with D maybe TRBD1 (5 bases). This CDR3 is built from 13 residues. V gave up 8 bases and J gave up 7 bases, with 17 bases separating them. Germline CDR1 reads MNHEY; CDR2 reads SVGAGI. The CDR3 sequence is CASGTNWEGGYTF. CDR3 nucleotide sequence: TGTGCCAGCGGGACTAACTGGGAGGGTGGCTACACCTTC.

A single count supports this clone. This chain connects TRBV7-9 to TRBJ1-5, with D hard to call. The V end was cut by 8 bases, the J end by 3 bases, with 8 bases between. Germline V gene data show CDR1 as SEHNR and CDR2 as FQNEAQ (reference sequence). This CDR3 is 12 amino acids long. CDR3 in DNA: TGTGCCAGCGGGTGGGCCAATCAGCCCCAGCATTTT. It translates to CASGWANQPQHF. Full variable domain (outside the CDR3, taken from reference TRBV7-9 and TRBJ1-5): DTGVSQNPRHKITKRGQNVTFRCDPISEHNRLYWYRQTLGQGPEFLTYFQNEAQLEKSRLLSDRFSAERPKGSFSTLEIQRTEQGDSAMYLCASGWANQPQHFGDGTRLSIL.

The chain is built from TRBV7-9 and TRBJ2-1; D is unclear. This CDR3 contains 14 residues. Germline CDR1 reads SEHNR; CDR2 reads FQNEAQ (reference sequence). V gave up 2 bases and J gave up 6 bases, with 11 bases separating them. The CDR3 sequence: CASSLRVEGNEQFF. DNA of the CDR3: TGTGCCAGCAGCTTACGGGTGGAAGGCAATGAGCAGTTCTTC.

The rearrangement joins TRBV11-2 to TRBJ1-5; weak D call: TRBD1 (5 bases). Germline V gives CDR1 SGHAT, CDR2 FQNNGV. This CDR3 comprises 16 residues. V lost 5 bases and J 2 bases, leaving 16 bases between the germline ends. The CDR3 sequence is CASSPETGLGNQPQHF. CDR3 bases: TGTGCCAGCAGCCCTGAGACGGGACTTGGCAATCAGCCCCAGCATTTT.

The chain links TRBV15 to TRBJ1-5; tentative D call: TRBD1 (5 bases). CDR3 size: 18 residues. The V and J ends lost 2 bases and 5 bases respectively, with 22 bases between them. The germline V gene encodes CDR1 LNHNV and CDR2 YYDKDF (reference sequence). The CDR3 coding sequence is TGTGCCACCAGCAGACCGTACTTTGACAGAGGACGAGATCAGCCCCAGCATTTT. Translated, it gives CATSRPYFDRGRDQPQHF.

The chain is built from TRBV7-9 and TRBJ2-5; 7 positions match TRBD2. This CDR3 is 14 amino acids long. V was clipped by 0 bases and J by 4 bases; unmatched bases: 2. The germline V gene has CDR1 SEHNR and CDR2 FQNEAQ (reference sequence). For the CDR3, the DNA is TGTGCCAGCAGCTTAGCCACGGGGGGAGAGACCCAGTACTTC. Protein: CASSLATGGETQYF. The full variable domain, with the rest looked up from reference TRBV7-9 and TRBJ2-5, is DTGVSQNPRHKITKRGQNVTFRCDPISEHNRLYWYRQTLGQGPEFLTYFQNEAQLEKSRLLSDRFSAERPKGSFSTLEIQRTEQGDSAMYLCASSLATGGETQYFGPGTRLLVL.

In DNA form, the CDR3 reads TGTGCCAGCAGCCTAGACAGGGGGCAACGGGAGCAGTACTTC. Amino acid sequence: CASSLDRGQREQYF. The rearrangement links TRBV27 to TRBJ2-7, with TRBD1 matching 10 bases. V trimming: 6 bases; J trimming: 7 bases; junction bases outside the gene matches: 9. This CDR3 comprises 14 residues. The germline gives CDR1 MNHEY, CDR2 SMNVEV (reference sequence).

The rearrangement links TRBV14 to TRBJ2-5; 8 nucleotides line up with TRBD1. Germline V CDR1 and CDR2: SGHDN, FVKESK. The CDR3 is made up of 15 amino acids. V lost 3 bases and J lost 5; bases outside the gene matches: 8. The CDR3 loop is CASSHQGAFDETQYF. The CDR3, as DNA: TGTGCCAGCAGCCACCAGGGGGCCTTCGACGAGACCCAGTACTTC.

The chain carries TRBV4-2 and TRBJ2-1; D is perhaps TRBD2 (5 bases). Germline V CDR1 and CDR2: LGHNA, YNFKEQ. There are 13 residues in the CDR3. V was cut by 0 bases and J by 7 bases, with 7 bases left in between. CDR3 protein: CASSQEPGNEQFF. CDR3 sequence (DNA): TGTGCCAGCAGCCAAGAACCGGGAAATGAGCAGTTCTTC.

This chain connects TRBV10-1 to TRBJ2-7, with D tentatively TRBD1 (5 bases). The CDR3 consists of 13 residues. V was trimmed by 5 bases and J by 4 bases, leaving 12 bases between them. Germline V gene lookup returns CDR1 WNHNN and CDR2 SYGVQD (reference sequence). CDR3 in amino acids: CASSRQGRYEQYF. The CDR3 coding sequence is TGCGCCAGCAGTCGCCAGGGCCGTTACGAGCAGTACTTC.

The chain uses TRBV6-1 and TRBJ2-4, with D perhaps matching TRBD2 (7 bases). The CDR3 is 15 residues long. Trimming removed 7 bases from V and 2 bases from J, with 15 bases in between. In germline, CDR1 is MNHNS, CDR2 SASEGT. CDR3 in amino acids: CASTEGGGPKNIQYF. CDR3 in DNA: TGTGCCAGCACCGAGGGAGGGGGGCCCAAAAACATTCAGTACTTC.